This T cell receptor (beta chain) was documented in a study of T cells in Graves' hyperthyroidism and ophthalmopathy. The V gene end was trimmed by 5 bases and the J gene end by 0 bases; junction bases not matched to a gene: 8. Germline assignment: CDR1 SGHAT and CDR2 FQNNGV. This CDR3 has 16 amino acids. Amplification of TCR beta CDR3 regions was performed using RNA transcripts as template. When the TCR CDR3 underwent first-round RT-PCR, the HTBI primer set was used. Via MiXCR, TCRdb re-called the multiplex PCR reads, giving one row per CDR3 protein. This table holds around 540,000 distinct CDR3 sequences, more than 15% found once. The study included ophthalmopathy patients with Clinical Activity Score at least 3, NOSPECS grade at least 4 and duration under 3 months. Many counts were recorded for this clonotype.

Sequenced sample: blood. This chain uses TRBV11-2 with TRBJ2-3, with TRBD1 matching 7 bases. This receptor was obtained from a woman aged 25-40 years with Graves' ophthalmopathy. The CDR3, as DNA: TGTGCCAGCAGCCCTTCGGGACAGCGGAGCACAGATACGCAGTATTTT. This sequence encodes CASSPSGQRSTDTQYF.